This T cell receptor beta chain was profiled in a study of T cells in Graves' hyperthyroidism and ophthalmopathy. Absent ophthalmopathy progression within 18 months defined stable Graves' hyperthyroidism. Researchers took RNA transcripts and amplified the TCR beta CDR3 regions from them. First-round RT-PCR of the TCR CDR3 relied on the HTBI primer set. TCRdb recomputed calls from the multiplex PCR reads with MiXCR, one row per CDR3 protein. Among a few hundred thousand distinct CDR3 sequences listed, 46% were seen once. The source is a woman under 30 with Graves' hyperthyroidism. Material for sequencing was peripheral blood or thyroid tissue (not recorded which).

The chain's CDR3 is CASSLGQGRNYGYTF. DNA of the CDR3: TGTGCCAGCAGTTTAGGGCAGGGTCGCAACTATGGCTACACCTTC. V gene TRBV28 combines with J gene TRBJ1-2; a weak D match, TRBD1 (5 bases). Germline CDR1 and CDR2: MDHEN and SYDVKM. Trimming took off 2 bases at V and 2 bases at J, with 12 bases between the two ends. The CDR3 has 15 residues.